This TCR beta chain came from a study of cytotoxic CD8 clonotypes in ibrutinib-treated CLL. This CDR3 has 13 residues. V shed 7 bases, J shed 6 bases, and the junction held 5 bases outside the gene matches. Germline V gene lookup returns CDR1 MDHEN and CDR2 SYDVKM. Repertoires were generated with immunoSEQ multiplex PCR, while TCRdb's copy carries only in-frame clones and drops some. The sample includes around 140,000 clones, more than 75% of them seen just once. The sequences come from PBMCs, collected after 36 months of ibrutinib treatment. The source is a human donor with chronic lymphocytic leukemia. This sequence joins TRBV28 and TRBJ2-1; 8 positions agree with TRBD2. CDR3 protein: CASTGGPINEQFF. CDR3 nucleotide sequence: TGTGCCAGCACGGGGGGGCCGATCAATGAGCAGTTCTTC.